The text below deals with one TCR beta chain. This receptor's antigen is unknown. This entry comes from a study of monozygotic twins with inflammatory bowel disease (dated by TCRdb to 2018 to 2020). Turning to the overall study: In total, around 28 monozygotic twin pairs made up the full study: 19 Danish pairs, all IBD-discordant, plus nine German pairs, of which four were IBD-concordant and five were IBD-discordant. Within discordant pairs, disease-associated traits were sought mainly by comparing IBD patients with their genetically identical healthy co-twins. Each individual had, on average, about 151 000 unique TCRalpha sequences and 181 000 unique TCRbeta sequences available for analysis. Summary of the overall study and its limitations: Compared with healthy twins, IBD patients had fewer clonotypes in common with other individuals, a difference most pronounced in patients showing signs of disease activity. A decrease in TCRbeta repertoire diversity, as measured by inverse Simpson index, was observed in IBD patients compared with their healthy co-twins. Distinction between different T cell subtypes could not be achieved in the analysis. Repertoire similarity did not differ between concordant and discordant twins, possibly due to limited statistical power. No single strong signal or clonotype linked to IBD turned up in the results, so the idea that one exists was not supported. Differing immunosuppressive treatments among patients may have added background noise and inter-individual variability to the repertoires.

From each donor, an approximately 2.3 ml peripheral blood sample was collected into PAXgene tubes and kept at -80 degrees C. Without any T cell sorting, total RNA was extracted from whole blood using the PAXgene blood miRNA kit on an automated QIAcube. Peripheral blood from monozygotic twin pairs concordant or discordant for inflammatory bowel disease was subjected to deep TCRalpha and TCRbeta repertoire profiling with unique molecular barcoding. Smoking habits were recorded for all twin pairs, and individuals were classified as current, former or never smokers. Library method: 5' RACE. Each TCR library was prepared from 3,000 to 4,500 ng of total RNA. For each sample, cDNA was synthesized in eight separate reactions using SMARTScribe reverse transcriptase. Unique molecular identifiers containing a 6-nucleotide sample barcode were introduced through template switching during cDNA synthesis. Amplification of TCRalpha and TCRbeta cDNA involved two nested PCRs of 16 and 9 cycles, and each PCR was followed by bead purification. Before amplification, the cDNA was treated with uracil DNA-glycosylase and purified using the QIAquick PCR purification kit. In the second PCR, Illumina TruSeq-compatible adapters and sample-specific barcodes were added. TapeStation and Qubit were used to check library quality and concentration, and roughly 5 ng of each library went into the pool. Sequencing of the pooled libraries was done on an Illumina HiSeq2500 single-index Rapid Run using custom sequencing primers and 2 x 100 bp reads. The authors' analysis ran thus. PCR and sequencing errors were corrected by UMI-based consensus assembly using MiGEC version 1.2.6. V(D)J alignment, clonotype assembly and CDR3 extraction were performed with MiXCR version 2.1.1. Normalisation of gene usage, clonotype sharing and MAIT/NKT TCR abundance was achieved by analysing the top 1000, 10 000 and 20 000 clonotypes per sample. Diversity was computed as the inverse Simpson index with the vegan R package after downsampling to 27 000 UMIs. Paired Mann-Whitney U tests were applied to discordant twin pairs, and Benjamini-Hochberg correction was used for multiple testing. TCRdb reprocessed the reads and assigns one entry to each CDR3 protein sequence, leaving out DNA. For this entry, the V and J calls and clone size follow TCRdb and not the study's own pipeline. This sample's table carries about 43,000 distinct CDR3 sequences. The top ten hold 5% to 6.5% of the sample.

The origin of this receptor is a human donor with ulcerative colitis or Crohn's disease, or a healthy co-twin of an affected twin (not recorded which). Specimen: blood.

CDR3 protein: CATSRGTSGDEQYF. This chain is built from TRBV15 and TRBJ2-7; TCRdb outputs TRBD2, but without DNA this stays unchecked. The CDR3 starts with the cysteine, ends with the phenylalanine, and has 14 residues. No nucleotide data were recorded. Based on the germline V gene (reference sequence), the CDR1 and CDR2 sequences are LNHNV and YYDKDF.